Described below is a single TCR beta chain sequence and its context. What it recognizes is unknown. The sample belongs to a study of radiation and T cells in renal cell carcinoma. The wider study: Nephrectomy followed 15 Gy stereotactic body radiation by 4 weeks. Whole-study findings and limits: Top tumor clonotypes rose in blood 2 weeks post-radiation, then contracted.

Time point specified: baseline pretreatment blood. The treatment is: 15 Gy SBRT to primary tumor, nephrectomy 4 weeks later. Blood was sampled at baseline, 2 weeks and 4 weeks after SBRT. This renal cell carcinoma was of the clear cell type. The CDR3 is made up of 14 amino acids. Germline V gene data show CDR1 as SGHVS and CDR2 as FQNEAQ. With 6 bases clipped from V and 3 bases from J, the junction kept 6 bases outside the gene matches. Here immunoSEQ multiplex PCR was the method, and the copy in TCRdb shows in-frame clones only, minus some. The sample shows over 85,000 clones, 65% to 85% of them seen only once.

This specimen was blood, taken from a patient whose treatment included radiotherapy and nephrectomy. This clonotype originated in a man between 60 and 75 years old with renal cell carcinoma. The J gene is TRBJ1-1, the V gene TRBV7-8; 8 nucleotides line up with TRBD1. The CDR3: CASRWTGTDTEAFF. The CDR3 DNA is TGTGCCAGCAGATGGACAGGGACAGACACTGAAGCTTTCTTT. The entire variable domain, with the rest obtained from reference TRBV7-8 and TRBJ1-1, is as follows: GAGVSQSPRYKVAKRGQDVALRCDPISGHVSLFWYQQALGQGPEFLTYFQNEAQLDKSGLPSDRFFAERPEGSVSTLKIQRTQQEDSAVYLCASRWTGTDTEAFFGQGTRLTVV.